This passage covers 21 T cell receptor beta chains from one sample sequenced in a study of T cells in Graves' hyperthyroidism and ophthalmopathy. RNA transcripts provided the source from which TCR beta CDR3 regions were amplified. The TCR CDR3 was amplified in a first-round RT-PCR using the HTBI primer set. Each CDR3 protein gets one entry after TCRdb re-called the multiplex PCR reads with MiXCR. The repertoire holds roughly 570,000 distinct CDR3 sequences, with about half as singletons. Sequences were obtained from peripheral blood or thyroid tissue (not recorded which). These receptors were obtained from a woman between 18 and 29 years old with Graves' hyperthyroidism.

This clonotype was counted once. This sequence joins TRBV13 and TRBJ1-5, with D perhaps matching TRBD1 (5 bases). Per the germline V gene, CDR1 is PRHDT and CDR2 is FYEKMQ (reference sequence). This CDR3 contains 13 residues. Trimming pared 7 bases from V and 11 bases from J, leaving 18 bases between. The CDR3 is CASTRAPGETQHF. As DNA, the CDR3 is TGTGCCAGCACCCGGGCGCCGGGGGAGACCCAGCATTTT.

This clonotype was counted at least ten times. This chain uses TRBV27 with TRBJ2-7; 8 nucleotides line up with TRBD2. CDR1 MNHEY and CDR2 SMNVEV come from the germline V gene (reference sequence). V shed 2 bases and J 2 bases; nucleotides not matched to a gene: 5. The CDR3 spans 15 residues. The CDR3 bases are TGTGCCAGCAGTTTAAGTCCAGCGGGGGCCTACGAGCAGTACTTC. It is translated as CASSLSPAGAYEQYF.

This clonotype showed up many times. The rearrangement links TRBV20-1 to TRBJ1-5; no clear D gene. The ends were cut back, 1 base at V and 2 bases at J, with 6 bases in the middle. In germline, CDR1 is DFQATT, CDR2 SNEGSKA (reference sequence). The length of the CDR3 is 13 residues. This CDR3 reads CSARGQGNQPQHF. CDR3 nucleotides: TGCAGTGCTAGAGGTCAGGGCAATCAGCCCCAGCATTTT.

The rearrangement uses TRBV7-2 and TRBJ2-6; TRBD1 agrees at 9 bases. From germline, CDR1 is SGHTA and CDR2 FQGNSA. V shed 5 bases, J shed 2 bases, and the junction held 7 bases outside the gene matches. The CDR3 totals 17 residues. CDR3 coding DNA: TGTGCCAGCAGCGACAGGGGGAGCGGCACTGGGGCCAACGTCCTGACTTTC. Translating it yields CASSDRGSGTGANVLTF.

V gene TRBV29-1 combines with J gene TRBJ2-5; D might be TRBD1 (5 bases). This CDR3 has 13 amino acids. The ends were cut back, 8 bases at V and 2 bases at J, with 15 bases in the middle. CDR1 SQVTM and CDR2 ANQGSEA come from the germline V gene. This CDR3 is CSRAGLGQETQYF. The CDR3 region has the DNA TGCAGCAGGGCAGGGCTGGGGCAAGAGACCCAGTACTTC.

The chain recombines TRBV5-4 with TRBJ2-7; TRBD1 matches 7 bases. The CDR3 runs 14 residues. Trimming took 0 bases from V and 6 from J; bases not matched to a gene: 6. Per the germline V gene, CDR1 is SGHNT and CDR2 is YYREEE (reference sequence). CDR3 nucleotide sequence: TGTGCCAGCAGCTTGGGACAGGGACGCCGCGAGCAGTACTTC. Translated, it gives CASSLGQGRREQYF.

In regard to this clonotype: Relative to the germline gene, one junction end is altered; a read error may explain this. J is TRBJ2-5 and V is TRBV4-1; D possibly matches TRBD1 or TRBD2 (5 bases each). The length of the CDR3 is 15 residues. Germline lookup yields CDR1 MGHRA and CDR2 YSYEKL. The CDR3 sequence: CASSRGNGARETQYF. CDR3 sequence (DNA): TGTGCCAGCAGCCGAGGGAACGGGGCCAGGGAGACCCAGTACTTC.

This clonotype was seen ten or more times. This rearrangement joins TRBV19 to TRBJ1-6, with a tentative D call TRBD1 (6 bases). Trimming left V 9 bases short and J 9 bases short, with 18 bases between. Germline V gene lookup returns CDR1 LNHDA and CDR2 SQIVND (reference sequence). The length of the CDR3 is 14 residues. The CDR3 bases are TGTGCCAGCGGCGGACAGTCAGTTACTTCACCCCTCCACTTT. Translated, it gives CASGGQSVTSPLHF. Full variable domain (missing parts from reference TRBV19 and TRBJ1-6): DGGITQSPKYLFRKEGQNVTLSCEQNLNHDAMYWYRQDPGQGLRLIYYSQIVNDFQKGDIAEGYSVSREKKESFPLTVTSAQKNPTAFYLCASGGQSVTSPLHFGNGTRLTVT.

This clonotype occurred many times. This chain links TRBV6-2 or TRBV6-3 with TRBJ2-7; D gene uncertain. The CDR3 totals 14 residues. The germline CDR1 and CDR2 sequences are MNHEY and SVGEGT. Trimming removed 2 bases from V and 7 bases from J, with 15 bases in between. The CDR3 is CASSYLAKGREQYF. The CDR3 bases are TGTGCCAGCAGTTACCTGGCAAAAGGAAGGGAGCAGTACTTC.

Ten or more counts support this clonotype. This chain uses TRBV7-9 with TRBJ1-1; D is perhaps TRBD1 (5 bases). Between the trimmed V and J ends, which lost 7 bases and 5 bases, there was a span of 17 bases. The CDR3 is 14 amino acids. Germline V gene data show CDR1 as SEHNR and CDR2 as FQNEAQ (reference sequence). This CDR3 reads CASISRLWGTEAFF. CDR3 DNA: TGTGCCAGCATTTCCCGCCTGTGGGGGACTGAAGCTTTCTTT.

This clonotype was seen only a few times. V is TRBV9 and J is TRBJ2-3, with D unclear. Trimming removed 0 bases from V and 0 bases from J, with 5 bases in between. The CDR3 has 14 residues. The germline V gene has CDR1 SGDLS and CDR2 YYNGEE. In nucleotides, the CDR3 is TGTGCCAGCAGCGTAGCAGGTAGCACAGATACGCAGTATTTT. It translates to CASSVAGSTDTQYF.

At least ten counts were recorded for this clonotype. The gene calls are TRBV6-5 and TRBJ1-2; D might be TRBD1 (5 bases). Trimming took off 11 bases at V and 6 bases at J, with 16 bases between the two ends. The CDR3 is 12 amino acids. Germline V lookup: CDR1 MNHEY, CDR2 SVGAGI. CDR3 coding DNA: TGTGCCGGACGTCGACAGCCTAATGGCTACACCTTC. Its translation: CAGRRQPNGYTF.

The sample holds many counts of this clonotype. This chain links TRBV2 with TRBJ1-5; a possible D gene is TRBD1 (6 bases). Trimming took off 1 base at V and 0 bases at J, with 22 bases between the two ends. Germline-derived CDR1 and CDR2 are SNHLY and FYNNEI. The CDR3 consists of 20 residues. The CDR3 reads CASSEVLGGPPDYSNQPQHF. As DNA, the CDR3 is TGTGCCAGCAGTGAAGTATTGGGGGGCCCACCCGATTATAGCAATCAGCCCCAGCATTTT.

This clonotype appeared many times. J is TRBJ2-7 and V is TRBV6-5; weak D call: TRBD2 (6 bases). Deletions cut 5 bases from V and 5 bases from J, with 13 bases between. The CDR3 is 13 amino acids. Germline CDR1 and CDR2: MNHEY and SVGAGI. For the CDR3, the DNA is TGTGCCAGCAGTCAGAGGGACTTCCACGAGCAGTACTTC. Its protein product is CASSQRDFHEQYF.

The chain has TRBV5-4 and TRBJ1-2, with 9 bases matching TRBD1. Looked up from germline, CDR1 is SGHNT and CDR2 is YYREEE (reference sequence). Germline trimming cut 5 bases from V and 11 bases from J; bases unmatched to any gene: 10. CDR3 length equals 13 residues. CDR3 DNA sequence: TGTGCCAGCAGTGAGGACAGGGGAAACCGATACACCTTC. Residues: CASSEDRGNRYTF.

The rearrangement joins TRBV29-1 to TRBJ1-1, with a tentative D call TRBD1 (6 bases). CDR1 and CDR2 from the germline V gene are SQVTM and ANQGSEA. V lost 4 bases, J lost 4 bases, and 16 bases lay in between. CDR3 length: 14 amino acids. The CDR3 protein is CSVAITGARTEAFF. The DNA for the CDR3 is TGCAGCGTTGCGATAACGGGGGCGCGCACTGAAGCTTTCTTT.

This clonotype was observed a handful of times. The chain links TRBV4-1 to TRBJ1-5; D possibly corresponds to TRBD1 (5 bases). With 1 base removed from V and 3 bases from J, the gap between germline ends came to 13 bases. The CDR3 has 16 residues. The germline V gene has CDR1 MGHRA and CDR2 YSYEKL. The CDR3 protein is CASSQGWGTNNQPQHF. The CDR3 nucleotides read TGCGCCAGCAGCCAAGGTTGGGGGACTAACAATCAGCCCCAGCATTTT.

This clonotype was recorded a few times. The chain combines TRBV18 with TRBJ2-2, with 8 bases matching TRBD1. The CDR3 covers 14 residues. With 6 bases clipped from V and 10 bases from J, the junction kept 10 bases outside the gene matches. CDR1 is KGHSH, CDR2 LQKENI, per germline. CDR3 coding DNA: TGTGCCAGCTCGCGGACAGGGATCGTGGAGGAGCTGTTTTTT. Residues: CASSRTGIVEELFF.

This clonotype appeared many times. The genes are TRBV7-9 and TRBJ1-1, with D unresolved. The CDR3 loop spans 13 amino acids. Per the germline V gene, CDR1 is SEHNR and CDR2 is FQNEAQ (reference sequence). The V gene lost 7 bases and the J gene lost 5 bases, with 14 bases spanning the gap. CDR3 amino acids: CASTDLGSTEAFF. For the CDR3, the DNA is TGTGCCAGCACTGACCTGGGCTCGACTGAAGCTTTCTTT.

This clonotype appeared many times. The chain recombines TRBV5-1 with TRBJ1-6; 8 bases are shared with TRBD1. CDR3 length: 15 amino acids. The junction had 5 bases not matched to a gene; V was cut back by 3 bases and J by 6 bases. CDR1 is SGHRS and CDR2 is YFSETQ in the germline V gene. CDR3 sequence: CASSSGQGRNSPLHF. DNA for the CDR3: TGCGCCAGCAGCTCTGGACAGGGACGTAATTCACCCCTCCACTTT.

Comments on this clonotype: A read error may be the cause here, since a much bigger clone is one base away. This chain uses TRBV20-1 with TRBJ2-7; 10 bases line up with TRBD2. The CDR3 covers 18 residues. Germline CDR1 DFQATT, CDR2 SNEGSKA (reference sequence). CDR3 nucleotide sequence: TGCAGTGCTAGACCGACTAGCGGGCTCTGGGGGTTCTCCTACGGGCAGTACTTC. Amino acids: CSARPTSGLWGFSYGQYF.